This TCR beta chain is from a study of shared clonotypes between healthy human individuals. About the research overall: Plates per donor: three CD4 naive, three CD4 memory, two CD8 naive, one CD8 memory.

Germline assignment: CDR1 SGHTA and CDR2 FQGNSA. Unmatched junction bases numbered 11, after V lost 5 bases and J lost 10 bases. This CDR3 contains 15 residues. Method: immunoSEQ multiplex PCR; TCRdb's copy keeps in-frame clones and lacks some. This table has about 1 million clones, about 70% appearing once. V usage is TRBV7-2 and J usage is TRBJ1-1; 12 bases fit TRBD1. This clonotype was sampled from a man between 18 and 35 years old in good health. The material sequenced was memory CD4+ T cells sorted from blood. Subset of the sample: CD45RA-negative fraction. The CDR3 nucleotides are TGTGCCAGCAGCCCGGGGACAGGGGGCGAACTTGGAGCTTTCTTT. It is translated as CASSPGTGGELGAFF.